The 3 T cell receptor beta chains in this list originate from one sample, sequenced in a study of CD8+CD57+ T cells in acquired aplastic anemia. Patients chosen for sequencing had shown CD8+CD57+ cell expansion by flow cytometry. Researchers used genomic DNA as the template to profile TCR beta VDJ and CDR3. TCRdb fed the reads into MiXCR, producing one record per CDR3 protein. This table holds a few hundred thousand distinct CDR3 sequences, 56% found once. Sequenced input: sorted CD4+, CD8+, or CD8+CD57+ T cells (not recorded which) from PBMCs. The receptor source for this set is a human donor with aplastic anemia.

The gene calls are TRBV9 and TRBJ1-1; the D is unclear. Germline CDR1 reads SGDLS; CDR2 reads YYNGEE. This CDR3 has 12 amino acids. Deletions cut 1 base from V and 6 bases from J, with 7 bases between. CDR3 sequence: CASSVPRPEAFF. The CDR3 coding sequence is TGTGCCAGCAGCGTACCCCGGCCTGAAGCTTTCTTT. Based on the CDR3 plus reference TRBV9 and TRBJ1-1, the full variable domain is DSGVTQTPKHLITATGQRVTLRCSPRSGDLSVYWYQQSLDQGLQFLIQYYNGEERAKGNILERFSAQQFPDLHSELNLSSLELGDSALYFCASSVPRPEAFFGQGTRLTVV.

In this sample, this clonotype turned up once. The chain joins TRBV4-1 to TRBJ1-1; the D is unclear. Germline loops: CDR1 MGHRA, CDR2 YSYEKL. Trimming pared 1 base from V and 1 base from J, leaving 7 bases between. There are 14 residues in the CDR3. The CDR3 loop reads CASSQARPNTEAFF. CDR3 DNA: TGCGCCAGCAGCCAAGCCAGACCGAACACTGAAGCTTTCTTT.

The CDR3: CASSSPGRSDTIYF. CDR3 coding DNA: TGTGCCAGCAGCTCACCGGGACGATCGGACACCATATATTTT. The chain carries TRBV2 and TRBJ1-3, with a possible D match to TRBD1 (5 bases). V was shortened by 6 bases and J by 8 bases, with 17 bases between the two germline ends. Germline assignment: CDR1 SNHLY and CDR2 FYNNEI. CDR3 length: 14 residues.